This T cell receptor beta chain was captured by sequencing in a study of blood T cells in healthy people across ages (dated by TCRdb to 2015 to 2017). Regarding the complete study: In model experiments, roughly one uniquely barcoded TCR beta cDNA molecule per two T cells was captured by template switching. The study measured age-related changes in TCR beta repertoire diversity using deep sequencing normalized with unique cDNA molecular identifiers. Four age groups were formed from the donors: young (average 16 years), middle-aged (just under 40), aged (62) and long-lived (around 82). To avoid experimental bias, donors of different ages were distributed randomly across sequencing lanes. Using the same blood draw, the study looked at two additional independent replicas of 1 million unique cDNA reads for two donors, one aged 18 to 30 and the other aged 80 or older.

The donors were roughly 40 Caucasian individuals from Russia, aged roughly 6 to 100 years, who were systemically healthy. Each donor gave about 10 milliliters of peripheral blood, drawn into EDTA-treated Vacutainer tubes. Ficoll-Paque density-gradient centrifugation was used to isolate PBMCs, with at least 6.5 million obtained per sample. Trizol reagent was used to extract total RNA from PBMCs, with at least 5.5 micrograms per sample. For every donor, an aliquot of PBMCs went through flow cytometry to measure the percentages of naive CD45RAhigh/CD27high T cells. Study-wide findings and limitations: Observed TCR beta diversity correlated strongly with the percentage of naive T cells measured by flow cytometry. Estimates of total diversity based on one million sequenced T cells were considered lower bounds and underestimates. Donor CMV infection status was unknown, potentially confounding age-related changes in expanded clonotypes. Since profiling was done on bulk unsorted PBMCs, naive and antigen-experienced compartments could not be conclusively compared. Observed TCR beta diversity per million T cells fell roughly linearly with age, and a significant reduction was already apparent by age about 38. The long-lived group showed more naive CD4+ T cells, fewer expanded clones and increased TCR diversity than the aged group, suggesting age selection.

Libraries were prepared through 5' RACE. Instrument on record: Illumina HiSeq 2500. The second PCR ran for about 6 to 12 cycles and used a J-beta primer mix along with a sample-barcoded 5' primer. Each TCR beta cDNA molecule received a unique molecular identifier from a template-switch 5' adaptor carrying 12 random nucleotides. At least 2.5 million CDR3-containing paired-end reads were obtained from each sample. First-strand cDNA synthesis was performed from all RNA using the Mint cDNA synthesis kit, with priming by a TRBC-specific oligonucleotide. Following uracil-DNA glycosylase treatment, a first 18-cycle PCR with universal primers M1SS and BC2_uni_R was performed on all cDNA. Regarding the original processing steps: Each sample was normalized by randomly selecting 1 million high-quality reads, each carrying a distinct molecular identifier. Reads sharing molecular identifiers were discarded rather than binned into consensus sequences. MiTCR, with a Q25 quality threshold and the strictest error-elimination algorithm, was used for CDR3 identification, clonotype clustering and error correction. Lower-bound total TCR beta diversity was estimated with a nonparametric unseen species model using Euler transformation. The public reads were run again by TCRdb, first through fastp at Q25 and then through MiXCR, and only productive beta chains were kept. Every CDR3 protein is listed once, alongside the most common genes and DNA of its rows. TCRdb's processing, not the authors', yielded these V and J calls. The sample includes more than 700,000 distinct CDR3 sequences, with roughly 50% observed a single time. The ten most abundant clones make up approximately 40% of the sample.

Turning to this clonotype: What antigen it recognizes has not been identified. No per-base quality is available; no much larger clone lies one base away.

Trimmed from V: 0 bases; trimmed from J: 1 base; junction bases lacking a gene match: 3. The CDR3 covers 15 residues, taking in both the cysteine and the phenylalanine. Only the CDR3 part of the read is kept: 45 bases, read in frame from the first base. Looking up the germline V gene yields CDR1 SGDLS and CDR2 YYNGEE. Recombination linked TRBV9 to TRBJ2-5; a stretch of 7 junction bases matches TRBD2. The receptor was derived from an older man in good health. The source material was blood. The CDR3 corresponds to CASSVAASGQETQYF. Here is the DNA: TGTGCCAGCAGCGTAGCCGCTAGCGGCCAAGAGACCCAGTACTTC.